This record covers a single T cell receptor (beta chain). Antigen specificity is unknown. Sequencing used immunoSEQ multiplex PCR; TCRdb keeps in-frame clones, though not all of them. The table lists about 64,000 clones, 80% to 90% of them singletons. The data belong to a study of OX40 agonist ivuxolimab in advanced cancers. Overall study findings and caveats: Among T cells, CD8+ cells averaged more expanded clones than CD4+ cells.

Baseline was the first blood sampling point, followed by cycle 4 day 1 and cycle 7 day 1. Trimming at V came to 1 base and at J to 2 bases, leaving 12 bases not matched to a gene. Germline CDR1 reads LGHNA; CDR2 reads YSLEER. The CDR3 contains 18 residues. The receptor comes from an adult with an advanced solid tumor such as melanoma, head and neck, liver or kidney cancer. This specimen was CD4+ or CD8+ T cells sorted from blood, taken in a trial of the OX40 agonist ivuxolimab. The chain carries TRBV4-3 and TRBJ2-3; 7 bases line up with TRBD1. CDR3: CASSQGAGTEIPTDTQYF. The CDR3 bases are TGCGCCAGCAGCCAAGGTGCCGGGACAGAAATCCCCACAGATACGCAGTATTTT.